The 23 T cell receptor beta chains presented below share a single source sample, sequenced in a study of blood T cell repertoires in COVID-19. Only in-frame clones appear in the TCRdb table, and some are missing; sequencing was by immunoSEQ multiplex PCR. There are some 120,000 clones in the sample; about nine tenths occur only once, and less than 5% lies in the top ten. Input material: peripheral blood. The source of these receptors is a man in his 60s with COVID-19, enrolled during active disease.

The chain uses TRBV7-6 and TRBJ1-2; the match to TRBD1 covers 10 bases. The CDR3 loop spans 15 amino acids. Germline values: CDR1 SGHVS, CDR2 FNYEAQ. Trimming took 5 bases from V and 4 from J; bases not matched to a gene: 7. The DNA for the CDR3 is TGTGCCAGCAGCCTCTCCGGGACAGGGGTCTATGGCTACACCTTC. Translation: CASSLSGTGVYGYTF. The full variable domain, completed using reference TRBV7-6 and TRBJ1-2, is GAGVSQSPRYKVTKRGQDVALRCDPISGHVSLYWYRQALGQGPEFLTYFNYEAQQDKSGLPNDRFSAERPEGSISTLTIQRTEQRDSAMYRCASSLSGTGVYGYTFGSGTRLTVV.

V gene TRBV10-2 combines with J gene TRBJ2-5; weak D call: TRBD1 (5 bases). Germline CDR1 is WSHSY and CDR2 is SAAADI. This CDR3 has 14 residues. V lost 0 bases to trimming and J lost 0 bases, with 5 bases between them. The CDR3 here is CASSESTDQETQYF. CDR3 DNA: TGCGCCAGCAGTGAGTCGACAGACCAAGAGACCCAGTACTTC.

This clone has just a few counts. The chain joins TRBV10-2 to TRBJ2-1; TRBD2 aligns across 8 bases. The CDR3 totals 14 residues. The junction had 4 bases not matched to a gene; V was cut back by 3 bases and J by 6 bases. The germline gives CDR1 WSHSY, CDR2 SAAADI. The CDR3 DNA is TGCGCCAGCAGTGAAGCGGGAGTACCCAATGAGCAGTTCTTC. Translated, it gives CASSEAGVPNEQFF.

This clone showed up just once. The chain employs TRBV6-2 or TRBV6-3 and TRBJ2-7, with TRBD1 as a possible D gene (5 bases). Germline-derived CDR1 and CDR2 are MNHEY and SVGEGT. There are 13 residues in the CDR3. V was cut by 6 bases and J by 11 bases, with 20 bases left in between. CDR3 residues: CASSRAGLGVKYF. The CDR3, as DNA: TGTGCCAGCAGCAGAGCAGGGCTGGGTGTTAAGTACTTC.

This clone has only one observation. This chain links TRBV19 with TRBJ1-6; 7 positions agree with TRBD1. The CDR3 loop spans 14 amino acids. Germline CDR1 reads LNHDA; CDR2 reads SQIVND (reference sequence). J lost 3 bases, V lost 5 bases, and 1 base had no gene match. The CDR3 DNA follows: TGTGCCAGTAGTCGGGACAGCTATAATTCACCCCTCCACTTT. Protein: CASSRDSYNSPLHF.

The rearrangement uses TRBV7-9 and TRBJ2-2, with 10 bases matching TRBD2. With 4 bases clipped from V and 0 bases from J, the junction kept 2 bases outside the gene matches. CDR1 is SEHNR and CDR2 is FQNEAQ in the germline V gene (reference sequence). This CDR3 comprises 16 residues. The CDR3 nucleotides are TGTGCCAGCAGCTCAGGACTAGCGGCGAACACCGGGGAGCTGTTTTTT. Residues: CASSSGLAANTGELFF.

The chain recombines TRBV19 with TRBJ1-5, with D uncertain. V lost 6 bases and J lost 5, with 14 bases in between. The CDR3 is 14 residues long. Germline V gene data show CDR1 as LNHDA and CDR2 as SQIVND (reference sequence). The CDR3 DNA sequence: TGTGCCAGTAGCCATCCCTACGGAGATCAGCCCCAGCATTTT. This gives the protein CASSHPYGDQPQHF.

The J gene is TRBJ1-1, the V gene TRBV6-1; the D gene is possibly TRBD1 (5 bases). The CDR3 is made up of 13 amino acids. Trimming left V 2 bases short and J 2 bases short, with 6 bases between. Germline assignment: CDR1 MNHNS and CDR2 SASEGT. The DNA of the CDR3 is TGTGCCAGCAGTGAAAGGACAAACACTGAAGCTTTCTTT. It encodes CASSERTNTEAFF.

This clone was detected once. This chain links TRBV6-5 with TRBJ2-5; D may be TRBD2 (5 bases). The germline V gene has CDR1 MNHEY and CDR2 SVGAGI. Trimming took 4 bases from V and 4 from J, leaving 16 bases between them. This CDR3 is 15 amino acids long. For the CDR3, the DNA is TGTGCCAGCAGTTCCCAGACGGGAAGGTTAGAGACCCAGTACTTC. Its protein is CASSSQTGRLETQYF.

This clone was detected once. V and J are TRBV7-3 and TRBJ2-7; 8 nucleotides agree with TRBD1. The CDR3 extends over 15 amino acids. Germline-derived CDR1 and CDR2 are SGHTA and FQGTGA. V lost 5 bases, J lost 2 bases, and 8 bases stayed unmatched. CDR3 region: CASSPGGQVTYEQYF. For the CDR3, the DNA is TGTGCCAGCAGCCCCGGGGGACAGGTAACCTACGAGCAGTACTTC.

This chain uses TRBV6-5 with TRBJ1-6, with D maybe TRBD1 (6 bases). Trimming took off 5 bases at V and 7 bases at J, with 9 bases between the two ends. The CDR3 runs to 13 residues. CDR1 and CDR2 from the germline V gene are MNHEY and SVGAGI. CDR3 sequence: CASSQGRNSPLHF. CDR3 bases: TGTGCCAGCAGTCAGGGGCGAAATTCACCCCTCCACTTT.

The rearrangement links TRBV28 to TRBJ2-7, with D possibly being TRBD2 (6 bases). CDR1 is MDHEN, CDR2 SYDVKM, per germline. The CDR3 covers 14 residues. With 3 bases removed from V and 4 bases from J, the gap between germline ends came to 13 bases. This CDR3 is CASSFSGETYEQYF. The DNA for the CDR3 is TGTGCCAGCAGTTTCTCGGGAGAAACGTACGAGCAGTACTTC.

This chain uses TRBV5-4 with TRBJ1-1, with D possibly being TRBD1 (5 bases). Trimming removed 5 bases at V and 1 base at J, with 12 bases between. The CDR3 spans 14 residues. Germline V gene sequence: CDR1 SGHNT, CDR2 YYREEE (reference sequence). The DNA for the CDR3 is TGTGCCAGCAGAAACGGGGGGAGGAACACTGAAGCTTTCTTT. Amino acid sequence: CASRNGGRNTEAFF.

The rearrangement uses TRBV6-5 and TRBJ2-3; D not resolved. The V and J ends lost 4 bases and 4 bases respectively, with 3 bases between them. The CDR3 totals 11 residues. CDR1 and CDR2 (germline): MNHEY, SVGAGI. CDR3 residues: CASSSPDTQYF. The CDR3 region has the DNA TGTGCCAGCAGTTCTCCAGATACGCAGTATTTT.

V gene TRBV6-5 combines with J gene TRBJ2-3; 12 nucleotides match TRBD2. The length of the CDR3 is 15 residues. Germline trimming cut 8 bases from V and 5 bases from J; bases unmatched to any gene: 8. Per the germline V gene, CDR1 is MNHEY and CDR2 is SVGAGI. In nucleotides, the CDR3 is TGTGCCAGCGGACGACTAGCGGGAGAAAGAGATACGCAGTATTTT. Translating it yields CASGRLAGERDTQYF.

This clone was observed a few times. V gene TRBV25-1 combines with J gene TRBJ1-1; 9 positions agree with TRBD1. This CDR3 contains 13 residues. With V trimmed by 6 bases and J by 4 bases, 3 bases remained unmatched. Germline V gene data show CDR1 as MGHDK and CDR2 as SYGVNS. CDR3 amino acids: CASRQGARTEAFF. For the CDR3, the DNA is TGTGCCAGCAGACAGGGGGCGCGCACTGAAGCTTTCTTT.

This chain's CDR3 is CAISRRGQGTYEQYF. The CDR3 DNA is TGTGCCATCAGCAGACGAGGACAGGGGACGTACGAGCAGTACTTC. The rearrangement links TRBV10-3 to TRBJ2-7; 9 nucleotides align to TRBD1. Germline V gene sequence: CDR1 ENHRY, CDR2 SYGVKD. The V gene end was trimmed by 6 bases and the J gene end by 4 bases; junction bases not matched to a gene: 10. The CDR3 is 15 residues long.

The chain recombines TRBV5-4 with TRBJ2-5; 7 bases are shared with TRBD2. The CDR3 has 17 amino acids. Germline CDR1 reads SGHNT; CDR2 reads YYREEE (reference sequence). The V and J ends lost 4 bases and 0 bases, in that order; junction bases with no gene match: 12. The CDR3 is CASSPGRAGAYQETQYF. In nucleotides, the CDR3 is TGTGCCAGCAGCCCCGGGCGGGCGGGAGCGTACCAAGAGACCCAGTACTTC.

The rearrangement uses TRBV11-2 and TRBJ1-1; D may be TRBD1 (5 bases). V gave up 1 base and J gave up 1 base, with 10 bases separating them. From germline, CDR1 is SGHAT and CDR2 FQNNGV. The CDR3 has 15 residues. In DNA, the CDR3 is TGTGCCAGCAGCTTAGTACCAGGGAAGAACACTGAAGCTTTCTTT. This codes for CASSLVPGKNTEAFF.

The chain links TRBV10-3 to TRBJ2-2, with 10 bases that match TRBD2. The V gene end was trimmed by 4 bases and the J gene end by 6 bases; junction bases not matched to a gene: 2. The CDR3 has 14 residues. Per the germline V gene, CDR1 is ENHRY and CDR2 is SYGVKD. CDR3 sequence: CAISVAGGPGELFF. The CDR3 DNA reads as TGTGCCATCAGTGTAGCGGGAGGACCCGGGGAGCTGTTTTTT.

This clone was counted a few times. This chain's CDR3 is CASRPVRGGLDEQFF. The DNA of the CDR3 is TGTGCCAGCAGACCTGTGCGAGGGGGATTGGATGAGCAGTTCTTC. This chain connects TRBV2 to TRBJ2-1; D perhaps matches TRBD1 (6 bases). The germline V and J ends were trimmed by 6 bases and 8 bases, with 20 bases remaining between them. In germline, CDR1 is SNHLY, CDR2 FYNNEI. This CDR3 spans 15 amino acids.

This chain links TRBV7-2 with TRBJ1-1, with 9 bases lining up with TRBD1. Germline-derived CDR1 and CDR2 are SGHTA and FQGNSA. V shed 3 bases and J 2 bases; nucleotides not matched to a gene: 7. The CDR3 has 16 amino acids. Written as DNA, the CDR3 is TGTGCCAGCAGCTTGGAACCGGGACAGGGAAACACTGAAGCTTTCTTT. This codes for CASSLEPGQGNTEAFF.

With regard to this clone: Other DNA sequences in this specimen translate into the identical CDR3. The V and J genes are TRBV5-1 and TRBJ1-1; no reliable D call. CDR3 length: 13 residues. With 4 bases removed from V and 1 base from J, the gap between germline ends came to 8 bases. Germline V lookup: CDR1 SGHRS, CDR2 YFSETQ. CDR3 amino acids: CASSPSGNTEAFF. CDR3 DNA: TGCGCCAGCAGCCCCTCCGGGAACACTGAAGCTTTCTTT.